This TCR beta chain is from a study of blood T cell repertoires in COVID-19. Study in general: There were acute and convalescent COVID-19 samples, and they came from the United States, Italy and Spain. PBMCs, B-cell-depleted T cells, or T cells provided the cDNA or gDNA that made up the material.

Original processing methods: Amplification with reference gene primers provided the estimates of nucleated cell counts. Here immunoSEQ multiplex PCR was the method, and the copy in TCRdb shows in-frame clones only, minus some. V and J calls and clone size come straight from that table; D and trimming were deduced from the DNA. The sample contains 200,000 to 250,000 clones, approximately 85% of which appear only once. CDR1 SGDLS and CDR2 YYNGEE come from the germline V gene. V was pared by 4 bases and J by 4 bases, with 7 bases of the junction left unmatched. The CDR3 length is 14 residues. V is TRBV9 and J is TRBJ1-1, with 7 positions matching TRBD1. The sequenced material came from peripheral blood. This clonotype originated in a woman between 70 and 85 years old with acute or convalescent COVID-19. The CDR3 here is CASSPRQGRTEAFF. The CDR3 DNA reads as TGTGCCAGCAGCCCACGACAGGGCCGCACTGAAGCTTTCTTT.